This T cell receptor beta chain was captured in a study of CD4 T cells in relation to SARS-CoV-2 and coronaviruses. About this clone: As yet, its antigen is unknown.

TCRdb's copy holds only in-frame clones and misses some; the assay was immunoSEQ multiplex PCR. The table has about 43,000 clones, more than 65% seen once. Whole-study results and caveats: This crossreactivity analysis covered spike protein alone, no other viral proteins.

Naive and memory CD4+ T cells came from enriched cryopreserved PBMCs. V was pared by 1 base and J by 0 bases, with 15 bases between. CDR3 length: 17 amino acids. CDR1 is SGHAT and CDR2 is FQNNGV in the germline V gene. The sample was naive CD4+ T cells from PBMCs, cultured in vitro. The subset here: naive CD4+ T cells isolated by negative enrichment. This clonotype originated in an adult with COVID-19. V is TRBV11-2 and J is TRBJ2-5, with D perhaps matching TRBD2 (5 bases). CDR3 sequence: CASSLAPSSRHQETQYF. The CDR3 DNA is TGTGCCAGCAGCTTAGCACCTTCTAGCAGACACCAAGAGACCCAGTACTTC.